Here is one T cell receptor beta chain with its context. Which antigen it targets is not known. Taken from the germline V gene (reference sequence), the CDR1 and CDR2 loops are SEHNR and FQNEAQ. Its CDR3 holds 18 amino acids, cysteine through phenylalanine. The nucleotide record is missing. Each CD8+ T cell subset was flow-sorted in triplicate, with 300,000 cells per subset placed directly into RLT lysis buffer. To exclude memory contaminants, naive CD8+ T cells were stringently defined as CD45RO-CCR7+CD27+CD95-. Peripheral blood mononuclear cells were isolated from buffy coats using standard density gradient centrifugation. A FACSAria III was used to flow-sort naive CXCR3-negative and CXCR3-positive CD8+ T cells. Total RNA was extracted from sorted cells using an RNeasy Mini Kit. These data are taken from a study of CXCR3-negative and CXCR3-positive naive CD8 T cells (dated by TCRdb to about 2019). Broadly, across the study: In total, roughly 140 million TRB reads were obtained, which works out to roughly 1.5 +/- 0.3 million reads per library. For the TRBV-TRBJ cluster analysis, the naive subsets came from about 5 donors, while the memory cells came from 3 donors. Data from roughly eleven donors, pooled across two independent experiments, went into the diversity and physicochemical repertoire analyses. Points the paper makes about the study in general: TRB CDR3s from CXCR3-positive naive cells showed higher hydrophobicity (lower Kidera factor 4), lower energy, and higher strength and volume indices than CXCR3-negative naive cells. Both naive subsets had comparably high repertoire diversity, while memory CD8+ T cells had much lower repertoire diversity. Freshly isolated PBMCs were used for most assays because CXCR3 expression went down partially after cryopreservation. Surface CD5, linked to self-reactivity in mice, was comparable between naive subsets; TCR interaction strength was therefore also inferred from TRB CDR3 physicochemical properties. Within the same donor, TRBV-TRBJ usage looked similar between naive CXCR3-negative and CXCR3-positive cells, but memory cells had distinct patterns.

Sequencing took place on a NextSeq 550. The Human TCR Profiling Kit (MiLaboratory) was used to prepare UMI-labeled 5' RACE TRB cDNA libraries. cDNA synthesis used the entire amount of extracted RNA, and PCR amplification then used the entire amount of cDNA produced. Libraries were prepared in parallel with an identical number of PCR cycles. Regarding the original processing steps: MIGEC and MiXCR extracted about 48,000 +/- 9,800 unique UMI-labeled TRB cDNA molecules per library, requiring at least two reads per UMI. An average of approximately 40,000 +/- 10,000 functional in-frame TRB CDR3 nucleotide clonotypes without stop codons was found per library. Diversity metrics, including normalized Shannon-Wiener and Chao1, were computed in VDJtools after downsampling to 5000 UMI-labeled TRB molecules per sample. VDJtools was used to calculate clonotype-size-weighted physicochemical properties of the central five CDR3 residues, namely interaction energy, strength, volume and Kidera factor 4. TCRdb reprocessed the public reads and reports one entry per CDR3 protein sequence, without DNA. TCRdb assigned the V and J calls; the authors' analysis was not used. The data table for this sample lists around 81,000 distinct CDR3 sequences. 1.6% of the sample comes from the top ten.

The chain is made from TRBV7-9 and TRBJ2-2; checking the TCRdb D call of TRBD2 is not possible without DNA. Sequencing was done on a sample of naive CXCR3- CD8+ T cells from blood. The cell subset or site label, read with the paper, signifies: CD45RO-CCR7+CD27+CD95- naive CD8+ T cells lacking CXCR3 (TNR3-). This clonotype was sampled from a human donor in good health. Some clones in this sample may be carry-over from other donors' samples. The CDR3 protein: CASSFPSGGPANTGELFF.